The 25 T cell receptor beta chains reported below all come from one sample, sequenced in a study of cytomegalovirus exposure and HLA in healthy donors. The PCR contained 60 Vbeta and 13 Jbeta primers. Assay used: immunoSEQ multiplex PCR; TCRdb lists only in-frame clones, some missing. The data show 110,000 or so clones, approximately 81% seen once. The sequenced material came from PBMCs. These TCRs come from a woman aged 40 to 50 in good health and CMV-seronegative.

This rearrangement joins TRBV2 to TRBJ2-7; D is uncertain. V shed 3 bases and J shed 0 bases, with 3 bases lying between them. This CDR3 contains 12 residues. In germline, CDR1 is SNHLY, CDR2 FYNNEI. The CDR3, as DNA: TGTGCCAGCAGTGATAACTCCTACGAGCAGTACTTC. Amino acid sequence: CASSDNSYEQYF.

CDR3 bases: TGTGCCAGCAGCCCGGGACAGGGCATAAACTACGAGCAGTACTTC. Protein sequence: CASSPGQGINYEQYF. The chain employs TRBV4-2 and TRBJ2-7; 9 nucleotides align to TRBD1. Per germline, CDR1 LGHNA and CDR2 YNFKEQ. The V gene end was trimmed by 4 bases and the J gene end by 3 bases; junction bases not matched to a gene: 7. The CDR3 totals 15 residues.

CDR3 residues: CASSITTSGLGTQYF. CDR3 DNA: TGTGCCAGCAGCATTACGACTAGCGGATTGGGTACGCAGTATTTT. The chain recombines TRBV6-5 with TRBJ2-3; 9 bases map to TRBD2. V lost 6 bases and J lost 8; bases outside the gene matches: 12. The CDR3 consists of 15 residues. CDR1 MNHEY and CDR2 SVGAGI come from the germline V gene.

This clone was seen just once. The chain links TRBV6-1 to TRBJ1-5; D gene uncertain. The V end was cut by 0 bases, the J end by 6 bases, with 12 bases between. Germline V gene sequence: CDR1 MNHNS, CDR2 SASEGT. The CDR3 is made up of 15 amino acids. The CDR3 DNA follows: TGTGCCAGCAGTGAAGCGGGTCGGGGAGGTCAGCCCCAGCATTTT. Translating it yields CASSEAGRGGQPQHF.

The chain recombines TRBV5-6 with TRBJ2-7, with no clear D. This CDR3 contains 15 residues. V shed 0 bases and J shed 2 bases, with 12 bases lying between them. From germline, CDR1 is SGHDT and CDR2 YYEEEE. The CDR3 region has the DNA TGTGCCAGCAGCTTGGTGGAAGTGAGGACCTACGAGCAGTACTTC. Its protein product is CASSLVEVRTYEQYF.

J is TRBJ1-1 and V is TRBV5-1, with D perhaps TRBD1 (5 bases). Germline V gives CDR1 SGHRS, CDR2 YFSETQ. The CDR3 sequence is 15 residues long. V lost 0 bases and J lost 1, with 10 bases in between. DNA for the CDR3: TGCGCCAGCAGCTTGGCGGCAGGGCAGAACACTGAAGCTTTCTTT. The encoded protein is CASSLAAGQNTEAFF.

This chain connects TRBV27 to TRBJ2-3; D possibly corresponds to TRBD2 (5 bases). V lost 1 base, J lost 8 bases, and 16 bases lay in between. CDR3 length: 15 residues. Germline V gives CDR1 MNHEY, CDR2 SMNVEV (reference sequence). The CDR3 sequence: CASSLYGGAGGTQYF. CDR3 DNA: TGTGCCAGCAGTTTATACGGCGGTGCGGGTGGTACGCAGTATTTT.

Only one count was recorded for this clone. The J gene is TRBJ2-5, the V gene TRBV15, with 9 bases identical to TRBD1. In germline, CDR1 is LNHNV, CDR2 YYDKDF (reference sequence). The V and J ends lost 2 bases and 3 bases, in that order; junction bases with no gene match: 4. This CDR3 is 15 amino acids long. The CDR3 DNA reads as TGTGCCACCAGCAGACAGGACAGGGGAAAAGAGACCCAGTACTTC. Translated, it gives CATSRQDRGKETQYF.

This clone was recorded a few times. The J gene is TRBJ2-2, the V gene TRBV28; D remains ambiguous. From germline, CDR1 is MDHEN and CDR2 SYDVKM. The V gene lost 6 bases and the J gene lost 1 base, with 3 bases spanning the gap. The CDR3 contains 12 residues. The CDR3 here is CASSLNTGELFF. In DNA, the CDR3 is TGTGCCAGCAGCTTGAACACCGGGGAGCTGTTTTTT.

V gene TRBV7-9 combines with J gene TRBJ1-1, with unresolved D. Germline V gene lookup returns CDR1 SEHNR and CDR2 FQNEAQ (reference sequence). CDR3 size: 15 residues. The V end was cut by 4 bases, the J end by 3 bases, with 15 bases between. As DNA, the CDR3 is TGTGCCAGCAGCTCCACCGGGCCGGAGGACACTGAAGCTTTCTTT. Translating it yields CASSSTGPEDTEAFF. Using reference TRBV7-9 and TRBJ1-1 for the parts outside the CDR3, the full variable domain is DTGVSQNPRHKITKRGQNVTFRCDPISEHNRLYWYRQTLGQGPEFLTYFQNEAQLEKSRLLSDRFSAERPKGSFSTLEIQRTEQGDSAMYLCASSSTGPEDTEAFFGQGTRLTVV.

This rearrangement joins TRBV19 to TRBJ2-6; D ambiguous. CDR1 is LNHDA, CDR2 SQIVND, per germline (reference sequence). The ends were cut back, 3 bases at V and 0 bases at J, with 18 bases in the middle. The CDR3 length is 19 residues. The CDR3 region has the DNA TGTGCCAGTAGTATTCGCCCCTATTATCCGTACTCTGGGGCCAACGTCCTGACTTTC. The encoded protein is CASSIRPYYPYSGANVLTF.

In DNA form, the CDR3 reads TGTGCCAGCAGCCCCAGCACATGGAGCTACAATGAGCAGTTCTTC. Its protein product is CASSPSTWSYNEQFF. The V and J genes are TRBV21-1 and TRBJ2-1; no DNA check was done on the table's D call, TRBD2. TRBV21-1 is a pseudogene. The length of the CDR3 is 15 residues.

The chain joins TRBV6-1 to TRBJ2-7; tentatively, D is TRBD1 (5 bases). The CDR3 is 11 residues long. Trimming removed 8 bases at V and 3 bases at J, with 8 bases between. CDR1 is MNHNS and CDR2 is SASEGT in the germline V gene. The CDR3, as DNA: TGTGCCAGCTCCGACAGCTACGAGCAGTACTTC. It yields the protein CASSDSYEQYF.

Here the CDR3 DNA reads TGTGCCAGCACAGCCACAGGTTCATCCTATGGCTACACCTTC. Translation gives CASTATGSSYGYTF. This chain joins TRBV6-5 and TRBJ1-2, with D perhaps TRBD1 (5 bases). The CDR3 extends over 14 amino acids. Trimming removed 7 bases from V and 4 bases from J, with 16 bases in between. The germline V gene encodes CDR1 MNHEY and CDR2 SVGAGI.

This clone has a handful of counts. The chain recombines TRBV6-5 with TRBJ1-3, with TRBD1 as a possible D gene (5 bases). The germline V and J ends were trimmed by 6 bases and 2 bases, with 14 bases remaining between them. The CDR3 covers 15 residues. Germline V gene sequence: CDR1 MNHEY, CDR2 SVGAGI. CDR3 DNA: TGTGCCAGCAGCCTCAGGGAAATTGCTGGAAACACCATATATTTT. Amino acid sequence: CASSLREIAGNTIYF.

This clone was counted only a few times. The chain is built from TRBV10-2 and TRBJ2-2; D call uncertain. The V gene's germline CDR1 is WSHSY and CDR2 SAAADI. V lost 3 bases, J lost 7 bases, and 6 bases lay in between. The CDR3 has 12 amino acids. The CDR3 here is CASSDLSGELFF. The CDR3 DNA sequence: TGCGCCAGCAGTGACCTGAGCGGGGAGCTGTTTTTT.

J is TRBJ1-1 and V is TRBV7-2; D gene unclear. Germline CDR1 is SGHTA and CDR2 is FQGNSA. The CDR3 spans 13 residues. The V gene lost 8 bases and the J gene lost 2 bases, with 12 bases spanning the gap. This chain's CDR3 is CASPPRGNTEAFF. CDR3 coding DNA: TGTGCCAGCCCCCCTCGGGGAAACACTGAAGCTTTCTTT.

CDR3 sequence: CASSLSGSRPGNYGYTF. DNA of the CDR3: TGTGCCAGCAGTTTATCGGGCAGCCGACCGGGAAATTATGGCTACACCTTC. V and J are TRBV27 and TRBJ1-2; no clear D gene. There are 17 residues in the CDR3. The V and J ends lost 0 bases and 5 bases respectively, with 19 bases between them. The V gene's germline CDR1 is MNHEY and CDR2 SMNVEV (reference sequence).

The chain recombines TRBV9 with TRBJ1-1; D unclear. The CDR3 spans 15 residues. Trimming removed 4 bases at V and 1 base at J, with 14 bases between. CDR1 SGDLS and CDR2 YYNGEE come from the germline V gene. The CDR3 loop is CASSTYRGENTEAFF. The CDR3 nucleotides read TGTGCCAGCAGCACCTATCGCGGGGAGAACACTGAAGCTTTCTTT.

This chain uses TRBV5-1 with TRBJ1-1, with D tentatively TRBD1 (6 bases). The ends were cut back, 2 bases at V and 7 bases at J, with 12 bases in the middle. Germline V gene lookup returns CDR1 SGHRS and CDR2 YFSETQ. There are 13 residues in the CDR3. CDR3 amino acids: CASSFGQYGEAFF. CDR3 nucleotides: TGCGCCAGCAGCTTCGGACAGTATGGTGAAGCTTTCTTT.

The table lists this clone with a count of one. This chain links TRBV5-1 with TRBJ2-1; the D is unclear. Trimming took off 5 bases at V and 8 bases at J, with 14 bases between the two ends. There are 13 residues in the CDR3. Germline V gives CDR1 SGHRS, CDR2 YFSETQ. In DNA form, the CDR3 reads TGCGCCAGCAGTGTTAGTGGTGCGGATGAGCAGTTCTTC. It specifies CASSVSGADEQFF.

This sequence joins TRBV28 and TRBJ1-3, with TRBD1 as a possible D gene (6 bases). In germline, CDR1 is MDHEN, CDR2 SYDVKM. There are 15 residues in the CDR3. Trimming cost V 8 bases and J 2 bases, with 16 bases left between them. The CDR3 here is CASGGQSIPGNTIYF. CDR3 DNA: TGTGCCAGCGGAGGACAGTCCATTCCTGGAAACACCATATATTTT.

This sequence joins TRBV7-8 and TRBJ1-2, with 8 bases identical to TRBD1. The CDR3 sequence is 17 residues long. V gave up 3 bases and J gave up 1 base; unmatched junction bases: 10. Germline CDR1 reads SGHVS; CDR2 reads FQNEAQ. The CDR3 region is CASSLEPTGARNYGYTF. CDR3 sequence (DNA): TGTGCCAGCAGCTTGGAACCGACAGGGGCCCGTAACTATGGCTACACCTTC. Looking up the rest from reference TRBV7-8 and TRBJ1-2 gives the full variable domain: GAGVSQSPRYKVAKRGQDVALRCDPISGHVSLFWYQQALGQGPEFLTYFQNEAQLDKSGLPSDRFFAERPEGSVSTLKIQRTQQEDSAVYLCASSLEPTGARNYGYTFGSGTRLTVV.

The chain joins TRBV11-3 to TRBJ2-3, with D possibly matching TRBD2 (6 bases). Germline V CDR1 and CDR2: SGHNT, YENEEA. The V end was cut by 1 base, the J end by 3 bases, with 14 bases between. The CDR3 is made up of 16 amino acids. Written as DNA, the CDR3 is TGTGCCAGCAGCTTAGGTAGGCGGGAAGAAACAGATACGCAGTATTTT. It encodes CASSLGRREETDTQYF. Full variable domain (remainder filled in from reference TRBV11-3 and TRBJ2-3): EAGVVQSPRYKIIEKKQPVAFWCNPISGHNTLYWYLQNLGQGPELLIRYENEEAVDDSQLPKDRFSAERLKGVDSTLKIQPAELGDSAVYLCASSLGRREETDTQYFGPGTRLTVL.

Only a few counts were recorded for this clone. V and J are TRBV27 and TRBJ2-1, with 10 bases aligning to TRBD2. V shed 2 bases, J shed 0 bases, and the junction held 4 bases outside the gene matches. The CDR3 loop spans 17 amino acids. Germline V lookup: CDR1 MNHEY, CDR2 SMNVEV (reference sequence). CDR3 amino acids: CASSLMTSGRSYNEQFF. The CDR3 DNA follows: TGTGCCAGCAGTTTAATGACTAGCGGGCGCTCCTACAATGAGCAGTTCTTC.